Presented here are 10 T cell receptor beta chains from one specimen sequenced in a study of cytomegalovirus exposure and HLA in healthy donors. 60 Vbeta and 13 Jbeta primers were used in PCR. Clones were read by immunoSEQ multiplex PCR, and TCRdb kept only the in-frame ones, dropping some. The sample includes about 130,000 clones, approximately 70% seen only once; the top ten take about 2.6%. The source material was PBMCs. The receptors derive from an older woman in good health and CMV-seropositive.

This clone was seen a few times. The chain joins TRBV5-1 to TRBJ2-3, with 7 bases lining up with TRBD1. V dropped 4 bases and J dropped 4; count of bases not matched to a gene: 12. The germline CDR1 and CDR2 sequences are SGHRS and YFSETQ. This CDR3 contains 16 residues. DNA of the CDR3: TGCGCCAGCAGCCCTTCGACAGGGCTGAAATCAGATACGCAGTATTTT. It yields the protein CASSPSTGLKSDTQYF.

Remarks on this clone: One end of the junction is discordant with germline, which a read error may explain. The same CDR3 also results from other DNA sequences found in this sample. J is TRBJ1-5 and V is TRBV19, with D unclear. This CDR3 has 13 residues. Germline V gene lookup returns CDR1 LNHDA and CDR2 SQIVND (reference sequence). The CDR3 DNA follows: TGTGCCAGTAGTCCGTATAGCAATCAGCCTCAGCATTTT. Translation: CASSPYSNQPQHF. Together with reference TRBV19 and TRBJ1-5, the CDR3 gives the full variable domain: DGGITQSPKYLFRKEGQNVTLSCEQNLNHDAMYWYRQDPGQGLRLIYYSQIVNDFQKGDIAEGYSVSREKKESFPLTVTSAQKNPTAFYLCASSPYSNQPQHFGDGTRLSIL.

J is TRBJ1-1 and V is TRBV19; a weak D match, TRBD1 (5 bases). From germline, CDR1 is LNHDA and CDR2 SQIVND (reference sequence). The CDR3 runs 15 residues. V gave up 1 base and J gave up 5 bases, with 14 bases separating them. The CDR3 DNA sequence: TGTGCCAGTAGTATAGGAGTAGGGGTGTGGACTGAAGCTTTCTTT. This sequence encodes CASSIGVGVWTEAFF.

Only a few counts were recorded for this clone. The CDR3, as DNA: TGCGCCAGCAGTCAATCGAGGCTGACTAAGCTTAGGTGGGTATTATACAATGAGCAGTTCTTC. Amino acid sequence: CASSQSRLTKLRWVLYNEQFF. The rearrangement uses TRBV23-1 and TRBJ2-1; D is possibly TRBD2 (5 bases). TRBV23-1 belongs to the ORF category, with a function that is uncertain. The CDR3 length is 21 residues. The germline V and J ends were trimmed by 0 bases and 4 bases, with 28 bases remaining between them.

This clone was detected only once. This chain links TRBV4-2 with TRBJ1-2; D is ambiguous. The V gene's germline CDR1 is LGHNA and CDR2 YNFKEQ. V gave up 1 base and J gave up 0 bases, with 9 bases separating them. This CDR3 contains 15 residues. The CDR3 DNA reads TGTGCCAGCAGCCAAGTTCAGGCCCCTAACTATGGCTACACCTTC. It is translated as CASSQVQAPNYGYTF.

The rearrangement joins TRBV29-1 to TRBJ1-1, with no clear D. V dropped 4 bases and J dropped 2 bases, with 11 bases sitting between them. Germline assignment: CDR1 SQVTM and CDR2 ANQGSEA. CDR3 length: 13 residues. CDR3 residues: CSVGQNSNTEAFF. CDR3 bases: TGCAGCGTTGGTCAAAACTCAAACACTGAAGCTTTCTTT.

V usage is TRBV6-6 and J usage is TRBJ2-7; 7 nucleotides align to TRBD1. This CDR3 has 13 amino acids. The germline V gene encodes CDR1 MNHNY and CDR2 SVGAGI (reference sequence). Germline trimming cut 5 bases from V and 4 bases from J; bases unmatched to any gene: 5. The CDR3 protein is CASSRDSEYEQYF. CDR3 nucleotide sequence: TGTGCCAGCAGTCGGGACAGCGAGTACGAGCAGTACTTC.

This chain connects TRBV28 to TRBJ2-3; D might be TRBD2 (6 bases). Germline V gene sequence: CDR1 MDHEN, CDR2 SYDVKM. Trimming pared 6 bases from V and 1 base from J, leaving 14 bases between. This CDR3 is built from 15 residues. Here the CDR3 reads CASRPGEMGTDTQYF. The CDR3, as DNA: TGTGCCAGCAGACCGGGGGAGATGGGCACAGATACGCAGTATTTT.

The V call is TRBV6-4, the J call TRBJ1-4; TRBD1 aligns across 9 bases. Losses at the gene ends were 2 bases for V and 7 bases for J; bases not matched to a gene: 5. The CDR3 runs 15 residues. Looked up from germline, CDR1 is MRHNA and CDR2 is SNTAGT. The DNA for the CDR3 is TGTGCCAGCAGTGACCCGGGACAGGGCGGTGAAAAACTGTTTTTT. It encodes CASSDPGQGGEKLFF.

This clone was observed a single time. This sequence joins TRBV5-1 and TRBJ2-5; 9 nucleotides match TRBD2. The CDR3 loop spans 14 amino acids. Germline V gene data show CDR1 as SGHRS and CDR2 as YFSETQ. With 5 bases clipped from V and 4 bases from J, the junction kept 6 bases outside the gene matches. The DNA of the CDR3 is TGCGCCAGCAGTGGGGTTAGCGGGGGAGAGACCCAGTACTTC. Encoded protein: CASSGVSGGETQYF.